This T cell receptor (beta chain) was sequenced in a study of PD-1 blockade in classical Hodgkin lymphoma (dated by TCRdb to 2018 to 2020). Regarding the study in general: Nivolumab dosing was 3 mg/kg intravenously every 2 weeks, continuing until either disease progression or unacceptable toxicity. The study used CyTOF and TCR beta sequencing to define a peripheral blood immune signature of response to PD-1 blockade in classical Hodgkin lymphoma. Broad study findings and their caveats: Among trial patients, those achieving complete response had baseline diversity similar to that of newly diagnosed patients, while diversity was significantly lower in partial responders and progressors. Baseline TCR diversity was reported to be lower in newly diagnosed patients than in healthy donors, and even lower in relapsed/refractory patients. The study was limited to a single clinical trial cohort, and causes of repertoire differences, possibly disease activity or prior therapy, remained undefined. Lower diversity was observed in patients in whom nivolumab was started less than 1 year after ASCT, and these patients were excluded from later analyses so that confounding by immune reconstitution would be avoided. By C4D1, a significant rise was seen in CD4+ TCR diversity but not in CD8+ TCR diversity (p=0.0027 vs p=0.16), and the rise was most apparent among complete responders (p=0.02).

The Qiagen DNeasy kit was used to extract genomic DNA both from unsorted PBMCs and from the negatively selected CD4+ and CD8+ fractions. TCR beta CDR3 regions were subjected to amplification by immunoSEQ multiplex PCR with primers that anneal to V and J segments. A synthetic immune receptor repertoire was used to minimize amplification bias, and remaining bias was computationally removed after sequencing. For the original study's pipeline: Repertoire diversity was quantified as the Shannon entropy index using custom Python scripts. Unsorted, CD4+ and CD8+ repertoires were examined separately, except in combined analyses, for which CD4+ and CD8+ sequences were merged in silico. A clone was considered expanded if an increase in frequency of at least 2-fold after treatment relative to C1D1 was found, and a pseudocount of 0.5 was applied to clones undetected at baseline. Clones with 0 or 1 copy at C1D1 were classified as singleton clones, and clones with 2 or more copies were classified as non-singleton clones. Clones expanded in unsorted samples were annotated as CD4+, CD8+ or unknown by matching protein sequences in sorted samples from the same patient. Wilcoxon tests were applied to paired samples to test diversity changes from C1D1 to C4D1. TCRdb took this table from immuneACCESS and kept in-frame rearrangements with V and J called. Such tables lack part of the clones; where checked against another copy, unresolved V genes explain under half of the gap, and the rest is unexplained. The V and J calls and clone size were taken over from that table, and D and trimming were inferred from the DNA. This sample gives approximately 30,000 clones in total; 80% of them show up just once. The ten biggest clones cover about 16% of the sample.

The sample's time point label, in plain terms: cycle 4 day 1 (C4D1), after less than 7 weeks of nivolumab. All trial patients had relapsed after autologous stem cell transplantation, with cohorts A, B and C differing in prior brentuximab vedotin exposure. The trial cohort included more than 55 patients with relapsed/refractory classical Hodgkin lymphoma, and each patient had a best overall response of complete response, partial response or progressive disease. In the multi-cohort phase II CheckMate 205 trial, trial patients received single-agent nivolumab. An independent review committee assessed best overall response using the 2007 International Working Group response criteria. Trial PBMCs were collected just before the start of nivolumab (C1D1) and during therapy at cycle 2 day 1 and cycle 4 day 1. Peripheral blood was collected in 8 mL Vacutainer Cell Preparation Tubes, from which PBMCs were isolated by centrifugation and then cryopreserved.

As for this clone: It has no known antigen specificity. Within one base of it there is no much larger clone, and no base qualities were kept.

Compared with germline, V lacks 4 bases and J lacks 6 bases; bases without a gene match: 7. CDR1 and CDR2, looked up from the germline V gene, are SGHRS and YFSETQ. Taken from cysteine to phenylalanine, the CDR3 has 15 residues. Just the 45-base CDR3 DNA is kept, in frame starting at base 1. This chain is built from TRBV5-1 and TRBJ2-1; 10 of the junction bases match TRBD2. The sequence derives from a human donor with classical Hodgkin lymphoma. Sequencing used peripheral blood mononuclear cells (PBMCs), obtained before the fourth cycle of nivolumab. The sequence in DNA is TGCGCCAGCAGCCCTACTAGCGGGACGTTCAATGAGCAGTTCTTC. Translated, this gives CASSPTSGTFNEQFF.